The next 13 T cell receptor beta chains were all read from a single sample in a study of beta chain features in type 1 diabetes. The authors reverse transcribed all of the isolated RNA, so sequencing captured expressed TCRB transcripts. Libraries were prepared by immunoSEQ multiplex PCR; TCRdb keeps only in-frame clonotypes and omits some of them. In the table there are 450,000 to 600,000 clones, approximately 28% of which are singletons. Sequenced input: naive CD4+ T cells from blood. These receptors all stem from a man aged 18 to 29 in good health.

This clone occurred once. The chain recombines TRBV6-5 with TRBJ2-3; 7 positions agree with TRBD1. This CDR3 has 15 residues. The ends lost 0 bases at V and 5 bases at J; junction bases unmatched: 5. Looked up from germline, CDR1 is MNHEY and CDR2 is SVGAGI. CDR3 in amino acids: CASSYSTGAGDTQYF. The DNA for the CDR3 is TGTGCCAGCAGTTACTCAACAGGGGCTGGAGATACGCAGTATTTT.

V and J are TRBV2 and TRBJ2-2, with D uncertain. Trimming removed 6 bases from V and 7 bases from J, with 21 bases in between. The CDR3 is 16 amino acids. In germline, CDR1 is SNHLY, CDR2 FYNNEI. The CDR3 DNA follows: TGTGCCAGCAGACCTCCTGAGAGGCCCCTAAGCGGGGAGCTGTTTTTT. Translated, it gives CASRPPERPLSGELFF.

Here the CDR3 reads CASSLPAGVAEQYF. The CDR3 DNA sequence: TGCGCCAGCAGCTTACCAGCGGGAGTGGCGGAGCAGTACTTC. This rearrangement joins TRBV5-1 to TRBJ2-7; 8 bases align to TRBD2. V gave up 2 bases and J gave up 7 bases; unmatched junction bases: 8. The CDR3 runs to 14 residues. CDR1 is SGHRS and CDR2 is YFSETQ in the germline V gene.

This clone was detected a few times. CDR3 DNA: TGCGCCAGCAGCTTGGGACAGGGCCGGAGTGAGCAGTTCTTC. This encodes CASSLGQGRSEQFF. The rearrangement joins TRBV5-1 to TRBJ2-1, with TRBD1 matching over 7 bases. CDR1 and CDR2 from the germline V gene are SGHRS and YFSETQ. The CDR3 sequence is 14 residues long. J gave up 9 bases and V 0 bases, and 6 bases lay outside the gene matches.

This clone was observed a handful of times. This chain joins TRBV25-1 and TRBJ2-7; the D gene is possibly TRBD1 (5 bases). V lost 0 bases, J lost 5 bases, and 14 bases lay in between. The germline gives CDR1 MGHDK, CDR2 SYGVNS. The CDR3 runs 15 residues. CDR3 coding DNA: TGTGCCAGCAGTGAATATATCCAGGGTTTCGACGAGCAGTACTTC. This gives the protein CASSEYIQGFDEQYF.

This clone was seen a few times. The CDR3 sequence is CASSLEPAGRREQYF. DNA of the CDR3: TGTGCCAGCAGCTTGGAGCCAGCGGGACGGCGCGAGCAGTACTTC. J is TRBJ2-7 and V is TRBV5-6; 7 bases agree with TRBD2. This CDR3 region has 15 residues. From germline, CDR1 is SGHDT and CDR2 YYEEEE. After removal of 0 bases from V and 6 bases from J, the junction contained 9 bases not matched to a gene.

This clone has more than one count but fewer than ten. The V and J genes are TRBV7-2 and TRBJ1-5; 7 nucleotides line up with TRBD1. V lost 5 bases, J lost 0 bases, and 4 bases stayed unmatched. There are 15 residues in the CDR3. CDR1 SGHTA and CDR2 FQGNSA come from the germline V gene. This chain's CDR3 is CASSPGTVSNQPQHF. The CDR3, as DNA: TGTGCCAGCAGCCCCGGGACAGTTAGCAATCAGCCCCAGCATTTT.

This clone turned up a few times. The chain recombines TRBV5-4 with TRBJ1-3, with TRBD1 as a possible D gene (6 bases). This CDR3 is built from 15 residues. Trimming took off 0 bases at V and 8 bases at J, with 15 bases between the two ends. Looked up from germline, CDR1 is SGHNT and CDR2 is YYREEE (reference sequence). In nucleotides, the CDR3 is TGTGCCAGCAGCTTGGGGACAGCTCAAGGAGACACCATATATTTT. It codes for CASSLGTAQGDTIYF.

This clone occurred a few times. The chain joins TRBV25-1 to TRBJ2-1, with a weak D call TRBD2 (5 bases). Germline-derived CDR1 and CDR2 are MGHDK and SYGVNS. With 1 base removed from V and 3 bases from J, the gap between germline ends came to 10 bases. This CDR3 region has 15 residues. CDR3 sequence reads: CASSESTSGYNEQFF. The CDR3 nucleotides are TGTGCCAGCAGTGAATCTACGAGCGGCTACAATGAGCAGTTCTTC.

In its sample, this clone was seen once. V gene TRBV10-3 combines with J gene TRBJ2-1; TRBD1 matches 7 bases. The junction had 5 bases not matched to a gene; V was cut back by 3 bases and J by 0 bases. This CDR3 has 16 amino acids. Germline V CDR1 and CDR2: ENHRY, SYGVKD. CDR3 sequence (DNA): TGTGCCATCAGTGACCCACAGGGGAGCTCCTACAATGAGCAGTTCTTC. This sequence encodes CAISDPQGSSYNEQFF.

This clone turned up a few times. The CDR3 reads CAWSVPQGRALGTEAFF. The DNA of the CDR3 is TGTGCCTGGAGTGTACCACAGGGGCGGGCTCTGGGCACTGAAGCTTTCTTT. V and J are TRBV30 and TRBJ1-1, with 7 bases matching TRBD1. The length of the CDR3 is 17 residues. V lost 0 bases to trimming and J lost 4 bases; unmatched junction nucleotides: 14. The germline V gene has CDR1 GTSNPN and CDR2 SVGIG (reference sequence).

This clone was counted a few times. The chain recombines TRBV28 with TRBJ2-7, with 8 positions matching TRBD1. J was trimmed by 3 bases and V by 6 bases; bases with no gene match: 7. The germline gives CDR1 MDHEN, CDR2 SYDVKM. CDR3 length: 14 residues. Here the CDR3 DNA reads TGTGCCAGCAGGAACACGGACAGGGTCTACGAGCAGTACTTC. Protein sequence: CASRNTDRVYEQYF.

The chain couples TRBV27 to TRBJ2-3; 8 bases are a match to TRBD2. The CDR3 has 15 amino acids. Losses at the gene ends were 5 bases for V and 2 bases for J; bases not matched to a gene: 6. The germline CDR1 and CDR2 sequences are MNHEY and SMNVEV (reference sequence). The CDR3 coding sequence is TGTGCCAGCAGTCTAAGGACTAGCCCCACAGATACGCAGTATTTT. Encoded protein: CASSLRTSPTDTQYF.